This T cell receptor beta chain is from a study of T-cell reconstitution after alpha-beta-depleted transplantation in children. Germline values: CDR1 MNHEY, CDR2 SMNVEV (reference sequence). CDR3 length equals 14 residues. Trimming shortened V by 10 bases and J by 7 bases, and 22 bases separated the two germline ends. Preparation of the TCRbeta library was carried out with unique molecular identifiers. From the PCR reads, TCRdb called clonotypes with MiXCR, one entry per CDR3 protein. The sample lists roughly 110,000 distinct CDR3 sequences; about 9.4% were seen once. Here the sequenced sample was PBMCs, taken before TCRalphabeta/CD19-depleted stem cell transplant. The receptor comes from a boy between 2 and 15 years old with acute lymphoblastic leukemia, due to receive a stem cell transplant. The chain uses TRBV27 and TRBJ1-2; perhaps TRBD1 as D (6 bases). The CDR3 nucleotides read TGTGCCACCTCAACCGGCACAGGGTTGGGTGGCTACACCTTC. Translating gives CATSTGTGLGGYTF.